A single sample gave rise to the 5 T cell receptor beta chains below, sequenced in a study of blood T cell repertoires in COVID-19. The repertoire was sequenced with immunoSEQ multiplex PCR; TCRdb's copy has only in-frame clones and lacks some. The sample shows about 230,000 clones, 75% to 85% of them seen only once. The material sequenced was peripheral blood. These receptors all stem from a woman of 80 years or more with COVID-19, enrolled during active disease.

This clone was seen a single time. This chain links TRBV7-2 with TRBJ1-2, with 8 bases lining up with TRBD1. V shed 1 base and J 8 bases; nucleotides not matched to a gene: 6. The CDR3 runs to 14 residues. Germline V gene sequence: CDR1 SGHTA, CDR2 FQGNSA. CDR3: CASSLDQGAGGYTF. The CDR3 DNA is TGTGCCAGCAGCTTAGATCAGGGGGCGGGCGGCTACACCTTC.

The chain has TRBV2 and TRBJ1-2; the D is unclear. The V gene's germline CDR1 is SNHLY and CDR2 FYNNEI. Trimming removed 7 bases at V and 5 bases at J, with 8 bases between. CDR3 length: 11 amino acids. The CDR3 reads CASTQVYGYTF. In DNA form, the CDR3 reads TGTGCCAGCACGCAGGTTTATGGCTACACCTTC.

The V and J genes are TRBV2 and TRBJ2-1; a possible D gene is TRBD2 (6 bases). This CDR3 has 14 amino acids. CDR1 and CDR2 from the germline V gene are SNHLY and FYNNEI. V lost 4 bases to trimming and J lost 11 bases, with 18 bases between them. The CDR3 loop is CASSALMGLAKQFF. DNA for the CDR3: TGTGCCAGCAGTGCACTAATGGGACTTGCCAAGCAGTTCTTC.

This clone has just a few counts. The V gene is TRBV2, the J gene TRBJ1-2; TRBD1 might be the D (5 bases). The germline CDR1 and CDR2 sequences are SNHLY and FYNNEI. This CDR3 is built from 14 residues. Trimming took 6 bases from V and 4 from J, leaving 15 bases between them. CDR3 sequence: CASRDTQVSYGYTF. The DNA of the CDR3 is TGTGCCAGCAGGGACACACAGGTATCCTATGGCTACACCTTC.

The chain couples TRBV29-1 to TRBJ2-3; the match to TRBD2 covers 12 bases. The CDR3 sequence is 14 residues long. CDR1 and CDR2 (germline): SQVTM, ANQGSEA. Unmatched junction bases numbered 5, after V lost 7 bases and J lost 3 bases. CDR3 bases: TGCAGCGGTAGACTAGCGGGAGCGACAGATACGCAGTATTTT. Its translation is CSGRLAGATDTQYF.